This T cell receptor (beta chain) was retrieved from a study of tumor-infiltrating lymphocytes in oesophageal squamous cell carcinoma listed by TCRdb under 2016. After removal of 1 base from V and 4 bases from J, the junction retains 4 bases not matched to a gene. CDR1 and CDR2 (SEHNR, FQNEAQ) derive from the germline V gene (reference sequence). The CDR3 measures 15 amino acids from cysteine to phenylalanine. The read is trimmed to its CDR3 DNA, 45 bases read in frame from base 1. The library was built by means of PCR. The sample was run on an Illumina HiSeq 2000. The public reads were reprocessed in TCRdb via fastp at Q25 and MiXCR, keeping in-frame beta chains. Each CDR3 protein appears once, grouped with its most common genes and DNA. Recorded for this sample are 15,000 to 20,000 distinct CDR3 sequences; 42% of them occurred a single time. Jointly, the top ten make up roughly a sixth of the sample.

Worth noting for this clonotype: Its antigen is currently not known. Per-base quality was not reported, and no clone a single base away is much larger than it.

This TCR derives from a female donor with esophageal squamous cell carcinoma. The chain uses TRBV7-9 and TRBJ2-5, and 9 junction bases match TRBD1. The sample was normal esophageal tissue next to the tumor. The nucleotide sequence reads TGTGCCAGCAGCTTAGGGGACAGGGATGGAGAGACCCAGTACTTC. Protein translation: CASSLGDRDGETQYF.